The 23 T cell receptor beta chains below were found in one sample sequenced in a study of monozygotic twins with inflammatory bowel disease. For each CDR3 protein, TCRdb gives one entry from its re-call of the 5' RACE reads, without DNA. The table counts 110,000 or so distinct CDR3 sequences; roughly 12% lies in the top ten. The sequenced material came from blood. These receptors were collected from a human donor with ulcerative colitis or Crohn's disease, or a healthy co-twin of an affected twin (not recorded which).

The V call is TRBV20-1, the J call TRBJ2-7; checking the TCRdb D call of TRBD2 is not possible without DNA. CDR3 length equals 15 residues. The germline CDR1 and CDR2 sequences are DFQATT and SNEGSKA (reference sequence). The CDR3: CSATGTSGRQGEQYF.

This rearrangement joins TRBV5-1 to TRBJ1-1; TCRdb outputs TRBD1, but without DNA this stays unchecked. Germline CDR1 reads SGHRS; CDR2 reads YFSETQ. The CDR3 contains 15 residues. The CDR3 spells CASSLTGTGTTEAFF.

The chain uses TRBV12-3 or TRBV12-4 and TRBJ2-7; TCRdb calls TRBD1, which cannot be checked without DNA. The CDR3 consists of 14 residues. The CDR3 sequence: CASSDSLFIYEQYF.

V usage is TRBV20-1 and J usage is TRBJ2-6; the D gene TCRdb calls, TRBD1, cannot be checked with no DNA. The V gene's germline CDR1 is DFQATT and CDR2 SNEGSKA (reference sequence). The CDR3 has 15 residues. The CDR3 loop is CSASRVRSGANVLTF.

The CDR3 protein is CASSGTAEAFF. This chain connects TRBV27 to TRBJ1-1. CDR3 length equals 11 residues. Germline V gene data show CDR1 as MNHEY and CDR2 as SMNVEV (reference sequence).

This chain uses TRBV27 with TRBJ2-3. The CDR3 runs to 13 residues. Germline CDR1 is MNHEY and CDR2 is SMNVEV (reference sequence). CDR3 residues: CASIHRGTDTQYF.

V usage is TRBV7-3 and J usage is TRBJ2-7; the TCRdb call, TRBD1, lacks DNA for checking. The CDR3 has 14 amino acids. Germline loops: CDR1 SGHTA, CDR2 FQGTGA. The CDR3 loop is CASAQGIYPYEQYF.

The J gene is TRBJ1-1, the V gene TRBV7-9; absent DNA, TCRdb's TRBD1 call cannot be checked. There are 13 residues in the CDR3. Germline lookup yields CDR1 SEHNR and CDR2 FQNEAQ (reference sequence). Here the CDR3 reads CASSLARGPEAFF. The whole variable domain, filled in from reference TRBV7-9 and TRBJ1-1, reads DTGVSQNPRHKITKRGQNVTFRCDPISEHNRLYWYRQTLGQGPEFLTYFQNEAQLEKSRLLSDRFSAERPKGSFSTLEIQRTEQGDSAMYLCASSLARGPEAFFGQGTRLTVV.

The chain uses TRBV4-2 and TRBJ1-4; without DNA, the TCRdb call of TRBD1 cannot be checked. This CDR3 contains 18 residues. CDR1 is LGHNA, CDR2 YNFKEQ, per germline. The CDR3 spells CASSQDLPGEELNEKLFF.

The V call is TRBV10-3, the J call TRBJ1-5; TCRdb returns TRBD1, unconfirmable since there is no DNA. There are 14 residues in the CDR3. CDR1 ENHRY and CDR2 SYGVKD come from the germline V gene. CDR3 protein: CAISPDRYDQPQHF.

The rearrangement uses TRBV7-9 and TRBJ2-7. The germline V gene has CDR1 SEHNR and CDR2 FQNEAQ (reference sequence). This CDR3 is 14 amino acids long. The CDR3: CASSAVRGLTEQYF.

The chain links TRBV5-1 to TRBJ2-1; TCRdb outputs TRBD2, but without DNA this stays unchecked. The V gene's germline CDR1 is SGHRS and CDR2 YFSETQ. CDR3 size: 16 residues. The CDR3 sequence: CASSPQLAGDYNEQFF.

The CDR3: CASSYSGRFIGYTF. This chain connects TRBV6-5 to TRBJ1-2. This CDR3 spans 14 amino acids. Germline lookup yields CDR1 MNHEY and CDR2 SVGAGI.

This CDR3 is CASSPDRGDGYTF. V usage is TRBV12-3 or TRBV12-4 and J usage is TRBJ1-2; the TCRdb D gene call, TRBD1, has no DNA to confirm it. The CDR3 totals 13 residues.

The CDR3 is CSAREGRGKETQYF. The chain has TRBV20-1 and TRBJ2-5; TCRdb names TRBD1, which stays unverified in the absence of DNA. The CDR3 is 14 amino acids. CDR1 is DFQATT, CDR2 SNEGSKA, per germline (reference sequence).

The rearrangement links TRBV20-1 to TRBJ2-7; TCRdb names TRBD2, which stays unverified in the absence of DNA. Per germline, CDR1 DFQATT and CDR2 SNEGSKA (reference sequence). This CDR3 is 12 amino acids long. This chain's CDR3 is CSERVLDYEQYF.

CDR3 region: CASSQGQVNEKLFF. The rearrangement joins TRBV4-2 to TRBJ1-4; as DNA is missing, the TRBD1 call by TCRdb cannot be tested. CDR1 and CDR2 (germline): LGHNA, YNFKEQ. The CDR3 contains 14 residues.

This sequence joins TRBV20-1 and TRBJ2-7. Germline V gives CDR1 DFQATT, CDR2 SNEGSKA (reference sequence). The length of the CDR3 is 13 residues. The CDR3 loop reads CSARPDSSYEQYF.

The chain has TRBV7-6 and TRBJ2-3. There are 12 residues in the CDR3. Germline CDR1 SGHVS, CDR2 FNYEAQ. CDR3 in amino acids: CASASGGDTQYF.

The chain couples TRBV20-1 to TRBJ2-7; TCRdb selects TRBD1, and the lack of DNA leaves this call unchecked. The length of the CDR3 is 13 residues. Germline V gives CDR1 DFQATT, CDR2 SNEGSKA (reference sequence). CDR3 sequence reads: CSAIYRDRDEQYF.

The rearrangement uses TRBV12-3 or TRBV12-4 and TRBJ1-6. CDR3 size: 17 residues. The CDR3 loop is CASSFLTDWSYNSPLHF.

The J gene is TRBJ2-6, the V gene TRBV27; TCRdb's D call, TRBD1, is unchecked because there is no DNA. In germline, CDR1 is MNHEY, CDR2 SMNVEV (reference sequence). The CDR3 loop spans 19 amino acids. This CDR3 is CASSLFSGTGFSGANVLTF.

The rearrangement joins TRBV4-2 to TRBJ2-7; absent DNA, TCRdb's TRBD1 call cannot be checked. The CDR3 loop spans 15 amino acids. Germline V gene data show CDR1 as LGHNA and CDR2 as YNFKEQ. This CDR3 is CASRGAADYSYEQYF.